The 9 T cell receptor beta chains listed next were all sequenced from one sample in a study of T cell responses to AZD1222 COVID-19 vaccine (dated by TCRdb to 2020 to 2022). The sample's time point label, in plain terms: baseline before first vaccination. To prepare the library, the immunoSEQ multiplex PCR assay was applied. The clones in this table, taken by TCRdb from immuneACCESS, are in-frame only. Not every clone is retained; where verified, under half of the shortfall comes from an unresolved V gene, and the cause of the rest is unknown. Here the sample has 100,000 to 150,000 clones; about nine tenths occur a single time. Of the sample, roughly 4% falls within the top ten clones. This material consisted of peripheral blood, taken on day 0 of AZD1222 vaccination. The receptors shown here come from an adult in good health.

This clone was detected only once. The rearrangement joins TRBV28 to TRBJ2-4; the match to TRBD1 covers 10 bases. From germline, CDR1 is MDHEN and CDR2 SYDVKM. The junction had 9 bases not matched to a gene; V was cut back by 5 bases and J by 8 bases. The CDR3 covers 15 residues. For the CDR3, the DNA is TGTGCCAGCAGTACCCCCGGGACAGGGGATCACATTCAGTACTTC. Translating gives CASSTPGTGDHIQYF. Complete variable domain (other parts from reference TRBV28 and TRBJ2-4): DVKVTQSSRYLVKRTGEKVFLECVQDMDHENMFWYRQDPGLGLRLIYFSYDVKMKEKGDIPEGYSVSREKKERFSLILESASTNQTSMYLCASSTPGTGDHIQYFGAGTRLSVL.

This rearrangement joins TRBV6-5 to TRBJ1-1; 12 positions match TRBD1. J was trimmed by 4 bases and V by 6 bases; bases with no gene match: 3. This CDR3 has 14 amino acids. In germline, CDR1 is MNHEY, CDR2 SVGAGI. CDR3 sequence (DNA): TGTGCCAGCAGCCTGGGACAGGGGGCCACTGAAGCTTTCTTT. As protein: CASSLGQGATEAFF.

The V call is TRBV18, the J call TRBJ1-1; no clear D gene. The germline V and J ends were trimmed by 5 bases and 2 bases, with 9 bases remaining between them. This CDR3 is 13 amino acids long. Germline V gene lookup returns CDR1 KGHSH and CDR2 LQKENI. This CDR3 is CASSIGENTEAFF. In DNA form, the CDR3 reads TGTGCCAGCTCAATCGGGGAAAACACTGAAGCTTTCTTT.

V and J are TRBV30 and TRBJ2-5; a possible D gene is TRBD2 (5 bases). The CDR3 runs to 13 residues. Germline V CDR1 and CDR2: GTSNPN, SVGIG (reference sequence). The V gene lost 2 bases and the J gene lost 2 bases, with 9 bases spanning the gap. This chain's CDR3 is CAWSRGLQETQYF. In DNA form, the CDR3 reads TGTGCCTGGAGTCGGGGTCTACAAGAGACCCAGTACTTC.

The sample holds a few counts of this clone. The V gene is TRBV6-2 or TRBV6-3, the J gene TRBJ1-1, with unresolved D. The length of the CDR3 is 14 residues. V lost 7 bases, J lost 4 bases, and 16 bases lay in between. Germline V gene lookup returns CDR1 MNHEY and CDR2 SVGEGT. CDR3 coding DNA: TGTGCCAGCACCCCCCCCAAGGTAGGCACTGAAGCTTTCTTT. Translating it yields CASTPPKVGTEAFF.

Only one count was recorded for this clone. The V and J genes are TRBV10-3 and TRBJ2-7; D is undetermined. Germline CDR1 and CDR2: ENHRY and SYGVKD. The CDR3 consists of 14 residues. V lost 0 bases, J lost 8 bases, and 14 bases lay in between. CDR3 coding DNA: TGTGCCATCAGTGAGTCGAATATTGTAGGGAAGCAGTACTTC. Its translation is CAISESNIVGKQYF.

The chain couples TRBV6-6 to TRBJ1-2, with TRBD1 matching 7 bases. V shed 6 bases and J 8 bases; nucleotides not matched to a gene: 6. This CDR3 has 12 residues. The germline CDR1 and CDR2 sequences are MNHNY and SVGAGI (reference sequence). The CDR3 reads CASSRGGEGYTF. The CDR3 DNA is TGTGCCAGCAGCAGGGGGGGCGAGGGCTACACCTTC.

The chain uses TRBV2 and TRBJ2-7; the D gene is possibly TRBD2 (6 bases). The CDR3 length is 12 residues. V lost 3 bases and J lost 3, with 6 bases in between. Germline V gene lookup returns CDR1 SNHLY and CDR2 FYNNEI. The CDR3 nucleotides read TGTGCCAGCAGTGACGGGGGCTACGAGCAGTACTTC. It encodes CASSDGGYEQYF.

The chain links TRBV19 to TRBJ2-4, with D tentatively TRBD1 or TRBD2 (6 bases each). The CDR3 is made up of 14 amino acids. Deletions cut 8 bases from V and 3 bases from J, with 14 bases between. Germline lookup yields CDR1 LNHDA and CDR2 SQIVND (reference sequence). The CDR3 loop reads CASSEGRGKNIQYF. CDR3 DNA: TGTGCCAGTTCGGAGGGCAGGGGCAAAAACATTCAGTACTTC.